The clone carrying this TCR beta chain appeared many times. The time point denotes: newly diagnosed GD, antithyroid drugs for less than 3 months. Scientists built the TCR library using RNA that was extracted from PBMCs. The sample is drawn from a study of regulatory T cells in long-lasting Graves disease. V was cut by 6 bases and J by 3 bases, with 15 bases left in between. Germline V gene sequence: CDR1 DFQATT, CDR2 SNEGSKA (reference sequence). This CDR3 region has 13 residues. CDR3-region Arm-PCR and iRepertoire HTBI primers produced the TCR beta libraries. In the original workflow: Analysis of the samples identified 60 to 75 TRBV and 14 TRBJ segments. One entry per CDR3 protein results from TCRdb running MiXCR on the multiplex PCR reads. None of the V and J calls come from the authors' own analysis; TCRdb made them. The table records hundreds of thousands of distinct CDR3 sequences, approximately 15% of them present only once.

The same data also went into a second study, on T cells in Graves' hyperthyroidism and ophthalmopathy.

The sequencing used peripheral blood mononuclear cells (PBMCs), collected at new diagnosis, from a patient treated with antithyroid drugs. The TCR originated in a man between 35 and 55 years old with Graves disease. This chain uses TRBV20-1 with TRBJ2-7, with TRBD2 as a possible D gene (6 bases). The CDR3 region is CSAPGEPRYEQYF. In nucleotides, the CDR3 is TGCAGTGCCCCGGGAGAACCCCGCTACGAGCAGTACTTC.